This TCR gamma chain appears in the sequencing data of a study of gammadelta T cells in human blood. Study findings and constraints: Microbial exposure reportedly appeared to drive polyclonal expansion of innate gamma-delta T cells right after birth.

J lost 6 bases, V lost 3 bases, and 5 bases had no gene match. This CDR3 has 16 amino acids. In germline, CDR1 is GITISATS, CDR2 ISYDGTV (reference sequence). Concerning this clone itself: Its antigen is as yet unknown.

TCRdb fed the RT-PCR reads to CATT. Among about 180 gamma-chain clones listed, roughly 3.3% were seen once. The sequence came from a newborn. The V gene is TRGV9, the J gene TRGJP. The sample taken for sequencing was Vgamma9Vdelta2 gamma-delta T cells from cord blood. DNA for the CDR3: TGTGCCTTGTGGGAGTTATTAGAGTTGGGCAAAAAAATCAAGGTATTT. Translated: CALWELLELGKKIKVF.